This T cell receptor beta chain was captured by sequencing in a study of blood T cell repertoires in COVID-19. Study-level background: The origin of the acute and convalescent COVID-19 samples was the United States, Italy and Spain. Sample material is recorded as cDNA or gDNA derived from T cells, B-cell-depleted T cells, or PBMCs.

This CDR3 has 16 amino acids. Germline V gene sequence: CDR1 MNHEY, CDR2 SMNVEV (reference sequence). J lost 2 bases, V lost 5 bases, and 10 bases had no gene match. Original processing notes: By means of reference gene primer amplification, nucleated cell counts were estimated. Sequencing was performed with immunoSEQ multiplex PCR; in TCRdb, only in-frame clones are kept and a portion is missing. That table is the source of V, J and clone size, and D and trimming were worked out from the DNA. Found here are 90,000 to 150,000 clones, approximately 80% of them singletons; the top ten hold roughly an eighth. A word on this clone: Different DNA sequences within this sample yield the same CDR3.

The chain couples TRBV27 to TRBJ2-5, with 8 nucleotides matching TRBD1. Sequenced material: peripheral blood. The clonotype was recovered from a human donor in a cohort sampled during active COVID-19. The CDR3 bases are TGTGCCAGCAGTCCCCGGACAGGGAATGGACAAGAGACCCAGTACTTC. It is translated as CASSPRTGNGQETQYF.